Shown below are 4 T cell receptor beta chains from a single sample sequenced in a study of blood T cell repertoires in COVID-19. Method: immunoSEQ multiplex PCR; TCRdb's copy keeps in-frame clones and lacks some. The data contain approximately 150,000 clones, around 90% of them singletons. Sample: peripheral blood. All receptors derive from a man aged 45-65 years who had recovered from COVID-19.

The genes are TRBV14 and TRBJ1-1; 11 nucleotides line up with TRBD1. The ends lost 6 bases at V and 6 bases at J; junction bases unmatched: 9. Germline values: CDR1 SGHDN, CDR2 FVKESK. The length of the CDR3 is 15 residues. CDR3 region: CASRKNQGQGAEAFF. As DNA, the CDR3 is TGTGCCAGCAGGAAAAACCAGGGACAGGGGGCTGAAGCTTTCTTT.

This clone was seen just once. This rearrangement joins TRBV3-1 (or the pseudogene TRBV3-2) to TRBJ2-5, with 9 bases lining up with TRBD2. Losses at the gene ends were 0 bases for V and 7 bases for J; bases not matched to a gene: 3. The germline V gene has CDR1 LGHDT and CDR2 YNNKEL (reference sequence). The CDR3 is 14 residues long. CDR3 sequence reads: CASSQDQLAGTQYF. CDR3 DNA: TGTGCCAGCAGCCAAGATCAACTAGCGGGGACCCAGTACTTC.

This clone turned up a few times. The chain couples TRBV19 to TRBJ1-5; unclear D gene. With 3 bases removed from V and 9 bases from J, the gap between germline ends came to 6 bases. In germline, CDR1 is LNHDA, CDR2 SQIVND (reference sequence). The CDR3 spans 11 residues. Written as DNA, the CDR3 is TGTGCCAGTAGTATTGGCAGGCCCCAGCATTTT. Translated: CASSIGRPQHF.

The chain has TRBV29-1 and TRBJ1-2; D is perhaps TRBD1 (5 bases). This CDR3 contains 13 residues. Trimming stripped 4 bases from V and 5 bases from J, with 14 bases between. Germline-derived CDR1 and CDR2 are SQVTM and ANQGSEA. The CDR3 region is CSVAATAGYGYTF. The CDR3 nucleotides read TGCAGCGTTGCGGCTACGGCAGGGTATGGCTACACCTTC.